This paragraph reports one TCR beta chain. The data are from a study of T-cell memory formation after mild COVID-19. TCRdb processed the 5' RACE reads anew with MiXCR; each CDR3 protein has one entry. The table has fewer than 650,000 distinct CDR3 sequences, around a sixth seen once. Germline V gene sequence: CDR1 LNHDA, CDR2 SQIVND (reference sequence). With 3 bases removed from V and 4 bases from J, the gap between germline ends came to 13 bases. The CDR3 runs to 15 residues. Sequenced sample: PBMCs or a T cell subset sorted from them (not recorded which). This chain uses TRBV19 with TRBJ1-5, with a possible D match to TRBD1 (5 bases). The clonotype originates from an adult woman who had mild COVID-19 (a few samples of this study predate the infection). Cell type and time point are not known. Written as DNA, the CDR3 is TGTGCCAGTAGTATGCAGGGCGGTTTAAATCAGCCCCAGCATTTT. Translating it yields CASSMQGGLNQPQHF.